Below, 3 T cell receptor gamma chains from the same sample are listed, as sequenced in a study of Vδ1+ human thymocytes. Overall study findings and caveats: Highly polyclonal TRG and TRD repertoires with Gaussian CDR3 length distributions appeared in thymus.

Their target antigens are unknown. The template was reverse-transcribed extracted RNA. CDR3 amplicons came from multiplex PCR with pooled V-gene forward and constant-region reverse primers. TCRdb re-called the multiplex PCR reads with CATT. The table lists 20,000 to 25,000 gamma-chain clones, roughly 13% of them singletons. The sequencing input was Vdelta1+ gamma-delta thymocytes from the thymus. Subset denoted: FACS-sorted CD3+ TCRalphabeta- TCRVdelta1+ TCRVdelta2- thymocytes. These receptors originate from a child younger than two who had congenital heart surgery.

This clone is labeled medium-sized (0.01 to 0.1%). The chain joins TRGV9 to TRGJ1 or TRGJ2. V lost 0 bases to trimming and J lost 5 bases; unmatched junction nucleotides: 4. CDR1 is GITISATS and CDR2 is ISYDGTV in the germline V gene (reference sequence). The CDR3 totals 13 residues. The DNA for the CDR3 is TGTGCCTTGTGGGAGGTGCAAGATTATAAGAAACTCTTT. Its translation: CALWEVQDYKKLF.

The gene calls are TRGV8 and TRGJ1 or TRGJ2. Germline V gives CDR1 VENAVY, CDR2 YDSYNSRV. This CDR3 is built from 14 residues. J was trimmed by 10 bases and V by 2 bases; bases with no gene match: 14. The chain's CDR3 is CATWDTPLDRKKLF. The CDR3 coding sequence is TGTGCCACCTGGGATACCCCTCTGGACCGAAAGAAACTCTTT.

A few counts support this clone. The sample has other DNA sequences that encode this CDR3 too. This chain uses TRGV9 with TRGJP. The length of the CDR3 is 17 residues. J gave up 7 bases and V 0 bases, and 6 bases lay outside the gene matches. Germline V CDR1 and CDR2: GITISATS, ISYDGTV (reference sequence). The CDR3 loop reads CALWEVHRELGKKIKVF. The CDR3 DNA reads TGTGCCTTGTGGGAGGTGCACCGCGAGTTGGGCAAAAAAATCAAGGTATTT.